Following are 27 T cell receptor beta chains from one sample sequenced in a study of blood T cell repertoires in COVID-19. Assay: immunoSEQ multiplex PCR; the TCRdb copy retains only in-frame clones and omits some. The data contain about 200,000 clones, 89% of them singletons. Sample: PBMCs or T cells enriched from blood (not recorded which). The receptors originated from a woman aged 18 to 35 who had recovered from COVID-19.

The rearrangement links TRBV28 to TRBJ1-2, with 9 bases matching TRBD1. The V and J ends lost 3 bases and 8 bases, in that order; junction bases with no gene match: 10. Germline CDR1 and CDR2: MDHEN and SYDVKM. This CDR3 is built from 15 residues. CDR3 nucleotide sequence: TGTGCCAGCAGTTTGCCTGAACAGGGGGCTAGAGGCTACACCTTC. Translating it yields CASSLPEQGARGYTF.

V is TRBV6-5 and J is TRBJ2-1; D might be TRBD2 (7 bases). Looked up from germline, CDR1 is MNHEY and CDR2 is SVGAGI. CDR3 length: 15 residues. V lost 0 bases, J lost 3 bases, and 9 bases lay in between. The DNA of the CDR3 is TGTGCCAGCAGTTACTCGGGGGGGCACTACAATGAGCAGTTCTTC. Translation: CASSYSGGHYNEQFF.

V gene TRBV28 combines with J gene TRBJ2-7; tentative D call: TRBD1 (5 bases). V was pared by 1 base and J by 3 bases, with 31 bases between. Germline loops: CDR1 MDHEN, CDR2 SYDVKM. CDR3 length: 21 amino acids. CDR3 DNA sequence: TGTGCCAGCAGTTTATTACCACCCAACACCCGTTTACAGGTGAACAACTACGAGCAGTACTTC. As protein: CASSLLPPNTRLQVNNYEQYF.

A single count supports this clone. V is TRBV5-1 and J is TRBJ1-1; 9 bases fit TRBD1. This CDR3 is built from 15 residues. V lost 1 base to trimming and J lost 1 base; unmatched junction nucleotides: 2. The germline gives CDR1 SGHRS, CDR2 YFSETQ. Here the CDR3 reads CASSLKDRGNTEAFF. For the CDR3, the DNA is TGCGCCAGCAGCTTGAAGGACAGGGGGAACACTGAAGCTTTCTTT.

The V and J genes are TRBV5-4 and TRBJ1-1, with D perhaps TRBD1 (6 bases). The CDR3 runs 15 residues. V gave up 3 bases and J gave up 6 bases, with 18 bases separating them. CDR1 and CDR2 from the germline V gene are SGHNT and YYREEE (reference sequence). The CDR3 DNA follows: TGTGCCAGCAGCTCGGGGGGGCCTGGAAAGGCTGAAGCTTTCTTT. Its protein product is CASSSGGPGKAEAFF.

The chain carries TRBV18 and TRBJ1-2; unclear D gene. CDR1 and CDR2 from the germline V gene are KGHSH and LQKENI. The CDR3 contains 14 residues. Trimming left V 0 bases short and J 4 bases short, with 9 bases between. CDR3 in amino acids: CASSPPLPGYGYTF. The CDR3 nucleotides read TGTGCCAGCTCACCACCGTTACCCGGCTATGGCTACACCTTC.

The chain is built from TRBV28 and TRBJ1-5; the match to TRBD1 covers 7 bases. CDR3 length: 14 residues. CDR1 and CDR2 from the germline V gene are MDHEN and SYDVKM. V gave up 6 bases and J gave up 7 bases; unmatched junction bases: 9. The CDR3 region has the DNA TGTGCCAGCAGCCGCCGACAGGGAGGCCAGCCCCAGCATTTT. Its translation is CASSRRQGGQPQHF.

The chain uses TRBV2 and TRBJ2-7, with a tentative D call TRBD1 (5 bases). This CDR3 contains 12 residues. Germline V lookup: CDR1 SNHLY, CDR2 FYNNEI. V shed 6 bases and J shed 4 bases, with 10 bases lying between them. The CDR3 loop reads CASRLDSYEQYF. In nucleotides, the CDR3 is TGTGCCAGCAGGCTAGACAGTTACGAGCAGTACTTC.

The genes are TRBV4-1 and TRBJ1-1; no clear D. This CDR3 has 16 residues. The germline V gene has CDR1 MGHRA and CDR2 YSYEKL. V lost 3 bases and J 4 bases, leaving 18 bases between the germline ends. DNA of the CDR3: TGCGCCAGCAGCCATCCCAGACATGAGGGTGTCACTGAAGCTTTCTTT. It is translated as CASSHPRHEGVTEAFF.

This clone was counted a single time. This chain connects TRBV6-4 to TRBJ2-3, with 12 bases lining up with TRBD2. The germline gives CDR1 MRHNA, CDR2 SNTAGT. This CDR3 region has 16 residues. V lost 2 bases and J lost 2; bases outside the gene matches: 2. This CDR3 is CASSDLAGGATDTQYF. CDR3 in DNA: TGTGCCAGCAGTGACCTAGCGGGGGGGGCCACAGATACGCAGTATTTT.

This chain uses TRBV18 with TRBJ1-3; D gene ambiguous. Germline CDR1 and CDR2: KGHSH and LQKENI. CDR3 length equals 14 residues. V was cut by 2 bases and J by 4 bases, with 9 bases left in between. The CDR3 reads CASSPVGGGNTIYF. The CDR3 nucleotides read TGTGCCAGCTCACCAGTAGGAGGGGGAAACACCATATATTTT.

This clone was picked up one time. The chain has TRBV11-3 and TRBJ2-7; 13 bases match TRBD2. Per the germline V gene, CDR1 is SGHNT and CDR2 is YENEEA. CDR3 length equals 14 residues. Trimming took 5 bases from V and 5 from J; bases not matched to a gene: 3. CDR3 nucleotides: TGTGCCAGCAGCGGCGGGACTAGCGGGAACGAGCAGTACTTC. This translates into CASSGGTSGNEQYF.

The chain employs TRBV7-2 and TRBJ1-5; tentative D call: TRBD1 (5 bases). Germline assignment: CDR1 SGHTA and CDR2 FQGNSA. Trimming removed 5 bases from V and 7 bases from J, with 15 bases in between. This CDR3 comprises 14 residues. CDR3: CASSLDYGGQPQHF. In DNA form, the CDR3 reads TGTGCCAGCAGCCTTGATTACGGGGGGCAGCCCCAGCATTTT.

V and J are TRBV28 and TRBJ1-2, with 7 bases fitting TRBD1. CDR3 length: 15 amino acids. Germline trimming cut 5 bases from V and 8 bases from J; bases unmatched to any gene: 14. CDR1 is MDHEN, CDR2 SYDVKM, per germline. The CDR3 reads CASSLPTGAARGYTF. In DNA, the CDR3 is TGTGCCAGCAGTCTTCCCACAGGGGCCGCCCGGGGCTACACCTTC.

This clone came up a few times. The V and J genes are TRBV19 and TRBJ2-2; 7 positions match TRBD2. Germline CDR1 and CDR2: LNHDA and SQIVND (reference sequence). V trimming: 2 bases; J trimming: 1 base; junction bases outside the gene matches: 1. This CDR3 is 15 amino acids long. The CDR3 reads CASSIQRGNTGELFF. DNA for the CDR3: TGTGCCAGTAGTATACAGCGGGGGAACACCGGGGAGCTGTTTTTT.

The chain employs TRBV7-9 and TRBJ1-5, with TRBD1 identical over 9 bases. This CDR3 is built from 17 residues. V shed 3 bases and J 5 bases; nucleotides not matched to a gene: 11. The germline V gene has CDR1 SEHNR and CDR2 FQNEAQ (reference sequence). CDR3 loop: CASSFSGTGHEYQPQHF. Written as DNA, the CDR3 is TGTGCCAGCAGCTTCTCCGGGACAGGGCACGAGTATCAGCCCCAGCATTTT.

The chain couples TRBV3-1 (or the pseudogene TRBV3-2) to TRBJ1-2, with D unresolved. The ends were cut back, 0 bases at V and 4 bases at J, with 3 bases in the middle. The CDR3 spans 12 residues. CDR1 and CDR2 from the germline V gene are LGHDT and YNNKEL (reference sequence). CDR3 DNA: TGTGCCAGCAGCCAAGACCTCTATGGCTACACCTTC. Translating it yields CASSQDLYGYTF.

V and J are TRBV7-2 and TRBJ1-1; no reliable D call. CDR1 is SGHTA, CDR2 FQGNSA, per germline. Trimming cost V 6 bases and J 0 bases, with 11 bases left between them. The CDR3 totals 14 residues. DNA of the CDR3: TGTGCCAGCAGGTTCCAGGCGATGAACACTGAAGCTTTCTTT. The encoded protein is CASRFQAMNTEAFF.

In this sample, this clone turned up a few times. V usage is TRBV2 and J usage is TRBJ2-1; weak D call: TRBD2 (5 bases). CDR3 length: 11 amino acids. CDR1 and CDR2 (germline): SNHLY, FYNNEI. The V gene lost 9 bases and the J gene lost 10 bases, with 13 bases spanning the gap. This CDR3 is CASLAPLEQFF. In nucleotides, the CDR3 is TGTGCCAGTTTAGCGCCCCTAGAGCAGTTCTTC.

The rearrangement joins TRBV10-2 to TRBJ1-3; no clear D gene. Per germline, CDR1 WSHSY and CDR2 SAAADI. Trimming pared 8 bases from V and 4 bases from J, leaving 15 bases between. This CDR3 is built from 14 residues. CDR3 coding DNA: TGCGCCAGCGGGCTGGCAGGTGGCGGAAACACCATATATTTT. It encodes CASGLAGGGNTIYF.

The V call is TRBV11-2, the J call TRBJ1-4, with a weak D call TRBD1 (5 bases). This CDR3 has 12 amino acids. The germline V gene encodes CDR1 SGHAT and CDR2 FQNNGV. With 4 bases removed from V and 8 bases from J, the gap between germline ends came to 8 bases. The CDR3 here is CASSYGQEKLFF. CDR3 sequence (DNA): TGTGCCAGCAGCTACGGACAAGAAAAACTGTTTTTT. Variable domain in full (rest from reference TRBV11-2 and TRBJ1-4): EAGVAQSPRYKIIEKRQSVAFWCNPISGHATLYWYQQILGQGPKLLIQFQNNGVVDDSQLPKDRFSAERLKGVDSTLKIQPAKLEDSAVYLCASSYGQEKLFFGSGTQLSVL.

The table lists this clone with a few counts. The rearrangement links TRBV5-4 to TRBJ2-5; maybe TRBD2 (6 bases). The CDR3 totals 16 residues. Trimming took off 2 bases at V and 2 bases at J, with 16 bases between the two ends. Germline-derived CDR1 and CDR2 are SGHNT and YYREEE (reference sequence). The CDR3 DNA reads TGTGCCAGCAGCTTTTTCCCGGGACTGGATCAAGAGACCCAGTACTTC. Its protein product is CASSFFPGLDQETQYF.

CDR3 coding DNA: TGTGCCAGCAGTTTTGCGGATACGCAGTATTTT. The encoded protein is CASSFADTQYF. The chain joins TRBV12-3 or TRBV12-4 to TRBJ2-3; no firm D call. The CDR3 contains 11 residues. V was clipped by 3 bases and J by 6 bases, with 4 bases between them.

The rearrangement uses TRBV3-1 (or the pseudogene TRBV3-2) and TRBJ1-1, with 7 positions matching TRBD1. In germline, CDR1 is LGHDT, CDR2 YNNKEL (reference sequence). The CDR3 covers 17 residues. Losses at the gene ends were 1 base for V and 3 bases for J; bases not matched to a gene: 11. CDR3 nucleotide sequence: TGTGCCAGCAGCCAAGTTTACGGAGGGGGCGCGGACACTGAAGCTTTCTTT. Translated: CASSQVYGGGADTEAFF.

This clone occurred once. V and J are TRBV5-1 and TRBJ2-5; D is ambiguous. Germline assignment: CDR1 SGHRS and CDR2 YFSETQ. CDR3 length: 12 amino acids. Trimming took 2 bases from V and 3 from J, leaving 5 bases between them. CDR3 residues: CASSFQEETQYF. The CDR3 nucleotides are TGCGCCAGCAGCTTTCAGGAAGAGACCCAGTACTTC.

CDR3 nucleotide sequence: TGTGCCAGCAGTTTATTGGGGGCATGGAATCAGCCCCAGCATTTT. Amino acids: CASSLLGAWNQPQHF. The J gene is TRBJ1-5, the V gene TRBV28, with D possibly TRBD1 on 6 matching bases. The CDR3 contains 15 residues. Germline CDR1 and CDR2: MDHEN and SYDVKM. Trimming removed 1 base from V and 4 bases from J, with 11 bases in between.

This clone was picked up one time. This chain joins TRBV27 and TRBJ1-4, with D unclear. Germline V CDR1 and CDR2: MNHEY, SMNVEV (reference sequence). There are 13 residues in the CDR3. Trimming removed 0 bases at V and 10 bases at J, with 9 bases between. This CDR3 is CASSLSEGRKLFF. The CDR3 DNA sequence: TGTGCCAGCAGTTTATCAGAGGGTCGAAAACTGTTTTTT.